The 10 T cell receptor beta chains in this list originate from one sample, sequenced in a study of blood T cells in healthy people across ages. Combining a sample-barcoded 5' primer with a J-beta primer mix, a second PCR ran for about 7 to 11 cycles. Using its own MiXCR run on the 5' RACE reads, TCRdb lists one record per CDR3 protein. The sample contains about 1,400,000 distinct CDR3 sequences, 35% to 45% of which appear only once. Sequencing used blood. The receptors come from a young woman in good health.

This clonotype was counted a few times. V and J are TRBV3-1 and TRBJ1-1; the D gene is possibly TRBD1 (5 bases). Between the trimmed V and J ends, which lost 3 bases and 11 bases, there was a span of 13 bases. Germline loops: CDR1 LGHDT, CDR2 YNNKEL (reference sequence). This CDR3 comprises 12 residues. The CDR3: CASSQDTGRAFF. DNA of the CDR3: TGTGCCAGCAGCCAGGACACAGGACGGGCTTTCTTT. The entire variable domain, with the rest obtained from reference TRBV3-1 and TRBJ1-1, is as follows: DTAVSQTPKYLVTQMGNDKSIKCEQNLGHDTMYWYKQDSKKFLKIMFSYNNKELIINETVPNRFSPKSPDKAHLNLHINSLELGDSAVYFCASSQDTGRAFFGQGTRLTVV.

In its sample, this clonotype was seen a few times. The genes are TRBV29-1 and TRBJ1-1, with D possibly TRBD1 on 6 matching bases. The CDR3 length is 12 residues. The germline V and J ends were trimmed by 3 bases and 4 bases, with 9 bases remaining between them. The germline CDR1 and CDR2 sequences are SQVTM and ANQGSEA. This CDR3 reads CSVERGVTEAFF. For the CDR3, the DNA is TGCAGCGTTGAGAGGGGGGTCACTGAAGCTTTCTTT.

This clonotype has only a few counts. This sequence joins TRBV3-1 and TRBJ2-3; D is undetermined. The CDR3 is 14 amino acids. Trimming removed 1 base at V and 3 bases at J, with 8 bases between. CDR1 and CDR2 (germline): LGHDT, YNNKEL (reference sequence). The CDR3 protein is CASSQVKRTDTQYF. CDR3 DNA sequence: TGTGCCAGCAGCCAAGTTAAGAGGACAGATACGCAGTATTTT.

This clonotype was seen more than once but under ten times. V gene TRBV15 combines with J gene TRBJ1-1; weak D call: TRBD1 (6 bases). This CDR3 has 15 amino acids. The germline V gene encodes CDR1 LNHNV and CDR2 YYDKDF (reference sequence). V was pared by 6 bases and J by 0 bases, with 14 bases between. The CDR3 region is CATSPEQGLNTEAFF. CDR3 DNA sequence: TGTGCCACCAGTCCGGAACAGGGCTTGAACACTGAAGCTTTCTTT.

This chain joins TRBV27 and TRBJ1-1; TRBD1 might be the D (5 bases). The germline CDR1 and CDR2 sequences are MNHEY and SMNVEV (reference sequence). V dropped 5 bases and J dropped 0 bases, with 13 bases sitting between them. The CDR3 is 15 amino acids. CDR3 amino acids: CASSLGRGMNTEAFF. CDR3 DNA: TGTGCCAGCAGTCTCGGACGGGGGATGAACACTGAAGCTTTCTTT.

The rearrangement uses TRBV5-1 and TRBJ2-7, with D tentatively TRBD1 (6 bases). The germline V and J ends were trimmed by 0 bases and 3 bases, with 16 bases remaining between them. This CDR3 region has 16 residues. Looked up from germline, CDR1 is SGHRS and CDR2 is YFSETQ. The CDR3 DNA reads TGCGCCAGCAGCTTGGGGACCGGGACATGGAACTACGAGCAGTACTTC. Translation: CASSLGTGTWNYEQYF. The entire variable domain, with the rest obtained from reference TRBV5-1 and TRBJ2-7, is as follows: KAGVTQTPRYLIKTRGQQVTLSCSPISGHRSVSWYQQTPGQGLQFLFEYFSETQRNKGNFPGRFSGRQFSNSRSEMNVSTLELGDSALYLCASSLGTGTWNYEQYFGPGTRLTVT.

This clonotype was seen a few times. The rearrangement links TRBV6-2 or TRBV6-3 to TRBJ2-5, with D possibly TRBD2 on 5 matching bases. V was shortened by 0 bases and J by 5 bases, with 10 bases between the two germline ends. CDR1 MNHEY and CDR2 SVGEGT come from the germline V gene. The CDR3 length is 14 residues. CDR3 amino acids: CASSYSSGWETQYF. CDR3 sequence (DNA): TGTGCCAGCAGTTACTCCTCGGGGTGGGAGACCCAGTACTTC.

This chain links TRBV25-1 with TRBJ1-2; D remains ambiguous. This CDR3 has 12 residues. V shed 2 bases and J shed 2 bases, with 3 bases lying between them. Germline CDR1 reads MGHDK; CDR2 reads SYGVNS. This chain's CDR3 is CASSERNYGYTF. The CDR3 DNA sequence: TGTGCCAGCAGTGAAAGGAACTATGGCTACACCTTC.

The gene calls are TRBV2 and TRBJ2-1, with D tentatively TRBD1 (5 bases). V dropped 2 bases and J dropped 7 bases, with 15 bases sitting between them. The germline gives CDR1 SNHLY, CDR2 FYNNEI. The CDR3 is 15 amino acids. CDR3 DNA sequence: TGTGCCAGCAGTGAAAATGGTGGCAGGGTGAATGAGCAGTTCTTC. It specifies CASSENGGRVNEQFF.

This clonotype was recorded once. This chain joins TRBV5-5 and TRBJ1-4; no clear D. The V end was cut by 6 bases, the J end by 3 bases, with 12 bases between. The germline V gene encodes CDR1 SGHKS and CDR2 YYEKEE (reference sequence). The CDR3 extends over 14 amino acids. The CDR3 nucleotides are TGTGCCAGCATAGGCGGGCCTTCTAATGAAAAACTGTTTTTT. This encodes CASIGGPSNEKLFF.